The TCR beta chain described here comes from a study of T cell responses to AZD1222 COVID-19 vaccine. This CDR3 has 16 amino acids. V lost 5 bases and J 0 bases, leaving 13 bases between the germline ends. Per the germline V gene, CDR1 is SGHVS and CDR2 is FQNEAQ. Profiling relied on immunoSEQ multiplex PCR, and the TCRdb table lists in-frame clones only, not all of them. This table has about 59,000 clones, roughly 82% appearing once. This chain connects TRBV7-8 to TRBJ2-2; D is unclear. The source material was peripheral blood, sampled on day 0 of AZD1222 vaccination. This TCR was recovered from an adult in good health. The CDR3 nucleotides read TGTGCCAGCAGCCGACGCGACCCAACGAACACCGGGGAGCTGTTTTTT. Translated: CASSRRDPTNTGELFF. The variable domain in full, completed from reference TRBV7-8 and TRBJ2-2, reads GAGVSQSPRYKVAKRGQDVALRCDPISGHVSLFWYQQALGQGPEFLTYFQNEAQLDKSGLPSDRFFAERPEGSVSTLKIQRTQQEDSAVYLCASSRRDPTNTGELFFGEGSRLTVL.